The entry that follows covers one T cell receptor (beta chain) sequence. Antigen specificity is unknown. This table comes from immunoSEQ multiplex PCR, and its TCRdb copy is limited to in-frame clones, with some not included. This table has about 49,000 clones, about nine tenths appearing once. This sample was included in a study of T cell clonotyping in hematopoietic cell transplantation. Germline V gene lookup returns CDR1 MDHEN and CDR2 SYDVKM. The CDR3 length is 14 residues. V gave up 6 bases and J gave up 5 bases, with 16 bases separating them. General study points: CD4 and CD8 repertoire contributions could not be separated without sorting.

Time point defined: recipient sample about 28 days before transplant, after cytoreduction. Recipients were bled about 28 days pretransplant and at posttransplant days 30, 100, 180. The sequence came from a man in his sixties with biphenotypic leukemia. Some clones in this sample may be carry-over from other donors' samples. The chain links TRBV28 to TRBJ1-1, with D possibly being TRBD1 (6 bases). The sample in question was peripheral blood mononuclear cells, obtained before stem cell transplant. CDR3 region: CASSWGGALTEAFF. CDR3 coding DNA: TGTGCCAGCAGCTGGGGGGGGGCGCTTACTGAAGCTTTCTTT.